These T cell receptor beta chains were read from a single sample in a study of cytomegalovirus exposure and HLA in healthy donors. Libraries were prepared by immunoSEQ multiplex PCR; TCRdb keeps only in-frame clonotypes and omits some of them. The sample records more than 95,000 clones, approximately 81% being singletons. The sample was PBMCs. The receptor set was obtained from a man younger than 35 in good health and CMV-seropositive. Both conserved end residues are part of each CDR3. Each record gives: clone size, J gene, D gene, V gene, CDR3 protein, CDR3 DNA. The D gene is left open where the match is weak. A row's size may be missing; if present it is once, few, many or a size class.

. | TRBJ1-5 | . | TRBV9 | CASSVGGDSNQPQHF | TGTGCCAGCAGCGTAGGGGGGGATAGCAATCAGCCCCAGCATTTT
. | TRBJ2-4 | . | TRBV7-2 | CASSPEAARAKNIQYF | TGTGCCAGCAGCCCCGAGGCGGCGAGAGCCAAAAACATTCAGTACTTC
. | TRBJ1-3 | TRBD1 | TRBV27 | CASSPRPGQGVGNTIYF | TGTGCCAGCAGTCCCCGACCGGGACAGGGAGTTGGAAACACCATATATTTT
once | TRBJ1-2 | TRBD1 | TRBV19 | CASRKQGTGGSYGYTF | TGTGCCAGTAGGAAACAGGGGACGGGTGGTAGCTATGGCTACACCTTC
. | TRBJ1-6 | . | TRBV9 | CASSVQGSYNSPLHF | TGTGCCAGCAGCGTACAGGGATCCTATAATTCACCCCTCCACTTT
. | TRBJ2-7 | TRBD2 | TRBV19 | CASSPGLAGGYEQYF | TGTGCCAGTAGTCCCGGACTAGCGGGAGGTTACGAGCAGTACTTC
few | TRBJ2-3 | . | TRBV19 | CASSPRADTQYF | TGTGCCAGTAGTCCCCGGGCAGATACGCAGTATTTT
few | TRBJ1-1 | TRBD1 | TRBV15 | CATSRGAGTENTEAFF | TGTGCCACCAGCAGAGGGGCCGGGACAGAGAACACTGAAGCTTTCTTT
. | TRBJ2-3 | . | TRBV7-9 | CAIRSYDTQYF | TGTGCCATCCGGAGTTACGATACGCAGTATTTT
. | TRBJ1-3 | . | TRBV5-6 | CASSLELSGSGNTIYF | TGTGCCAGCAGCTTAGAGCTATCAGGCTCTGGAAACACCATATATTTT
once | TRBJ1-1 | . | TRBV7-8 | CASSLTTKTVLTEAFF | TGTGCCAGCAGCTTAACCACCAAGACAGTTCTCACTGAAGCTTTCTTT
. | TRBJ2-1 | TRBD2 | TRBV27 | CASSLSILGGVGQFF | TGTGCCAGCAGTTTATCGATATTGGGAGGGGTTGGGCAGTTCTTC
few | TRBJ1-5 | TRBD1 | TRBV5-6 | CASSYRPGQGDQPQHF | TGTGCCAGCAGCTATCGTCCAGGACAGGGTGATCAGCCCCAGCATTTT
once | TRBJ2-7 | . | TRBV18 | CASSLGTGYEQYF | TGTGCCAGCTCACTAGGGACTGGGTACGAGCAGTACTTC
once | TRBJ2-7 | TRBD1 | TRBV5-4 | CASTRNSGTGAYEQYF | TGTGCCAGCACCAGGAACAGCGGGACAGGGGCCTACGAGCAGTACTTC
. | TRBJ2-3 | TRBD2 | TRBV9 | CASSASLSGGGRTDTQYF | TGTGCCAGCAGCGCATCACTTAGCGGGGGGGGCCGCACAGATACGCAGTATTTT
. | TRBJ2-7 | . | TRBV5-1 | CASSLSAVTYEQYF | TGCGCCAGCAGCTTGTCCGCGGTGACCTACGAGCAGTACTTC
. | TRBJ2-3 | . | TRBV5-1 | CASSLAVVTDTQYF | TGCGCCAGCAGCTTGGCGGTAGTCACAGATACGCAGTATTTT
. | TRBJ1-1 | . | TRBV7-9 | CASSRSGEQNTEAFF | TGTGCCAGCAGCCGCTCAGGGGAACAGAACACTGAAGCTTTCTTT
few | TRBJ1-1 | . | TRBV10-1 | CASSSGVNTEAFF | TGCGCCAGCAGCTCAGGGGTTAACACTGAAGCTTTCTTT
few | TRBJ2-3 | . | TRBV6-6 | CASSYRRSQAGQYF | TGTGCCAGCAGTTACAGACGATCACAGGCAGGGCAGTATTTT